Below, 5 T cell receptor beta chains from the same sample are listed, as sequenced in a study of CD8+ T cells in alopecia areata (dated by TCRdb to 2016 to 2019). According to the study, the label for this sample's time point signals: baseline before oral tofacitinib. The method was the immunoSEQ multiplex PCR assay. For TCR sequencing, RNA was extracted from every sample and reverse transcribed into cDNA to serve as template. TCRdb carries this immuneACCESS record with in-frame sequences only. Its versions omit some clonotypes, under half of them owing to an unresolved V gene in the studies checked, with the rest unexplained. Recorded for this sample are 130,000 to 150,000 clones; 87% of them occurred a single time. Around 15% of the sample is held by the ten biggest clonotypes. Specimen: CD8+ T cells sorted from blood, collected at week 0. Receptors were obtained from a human donor with alopecia areata.

Only a few counts were recorded for this clone. The CDR3 DNA reads TGTGCCAGCAGCCAAGATCCGGGACAGGGGAGCGAGACCCAGTACTTC. This gives the protein CASSQDPGQGSETQYF. The V call is TRBV4-2, the J call TRBJ2-5, with 10 positions matching TRBD1. J gave up 5 bases and V 0 bases, and 6 bases lay outside the gene matches. CDR1 and CDR2 (germline): LGHNA, YNFKEQ. This CDR3 is 16 amino acids long.

This chain connects TRBV29-1 to TRBJ1-1; unclear D gene. The germline V and J ends were trimmed by 4 bases and 7 bases, with 10 bases remaining between them. The V gene's germline CDR1 is SQVTM and CDR2 ANQGSEA. The CDR3 is 11 residues long. The CDR3 sequence is CSVVADGEAFF. In nucleotides, the CDR3 is TGCAGCGTTGTAGCGGACGGTGAAGCTTTCTTT. Full variable domain (remainder filled in from reference TRBV29-1 and TRBJ1-1): SAVISQKPSRDICQRGTSLTIQCQVDSQVTMMFWYRQQPGQSLTLIATANQGSEATYESGFVIDKFPISRPNLTFSTLTVSNMSPEDSSIYLCSVVADGEAFFGQGTRLTVV.

The chain carries TRBV7-9 and TRBJ2-1, with TRBD2 matching 7 bases. V lost 4 bases, J lost 0 bases, and 3 bases stayed unmatched. There are 15 residues in the CDR3. CDR1 SEHNR and CDR2 FQNEAQ come from the germline V gene (reference sequence). The CDR3 coding sequence is TGTGCCAGCAGCTCGACTAGCAACTCCTACAATGAGCAGTTCTTC. Encoded protein: CASSSTSNSYNEQFF. The full variable domain, completed using reference TRBV7-9 and TRBJ2-1, is DTGVSQNPRHKITKRGQNVTFRCDPISEHNRLYWYRQTLGQGPEFLTYFQNEAQLEKSRLLSDRFSAERPKGSFSTLEIQRTEQGDSAMYLCASSSTSNSYNEQFFGPGTRLTVL.

The CDR3 DNA reads TGTGCCAGCAGCGATAGCACAGATACGCAGTATTTT. Translated, it gives CASSDSTDTQYF. V usage is TRBV7-8 and J usage is TRBJ2-3, with D unclear. Trimming left V 5 bases short and J 0 bases short, with 3 bases between. The CDR3 extends over 12 amino acids. Germline V CDR1 and CDR2: SGHVS, FQNEAQ. Complete variable domain (other parts from reference TRBV7-8 and TRBJ2-3): GAGVSQSPRYKVAKRGQDVALRCDPISGHVSLFWYQQALGQGPEFLTYFQNEAQLDKSGLPSDRFFAERPEGSVSTLKIQRTQQEDSAVYLCASSDSTDTQYFGPGTRLTVL.

Only a few counts were recorded for this clone. The CDR3 is CASSARGPPQETQYF. The CDR3 DNA sequence: TGTGCCAGCAGCGCCAGGGGGCCTCCGCAAGAGACCCAGTACTTC. This chain links TRBV9 with TRBJ2-5, with TRBD1 matching over 8 bases. CDR1 and CDR2 from the germline V gene are SGDLS and YYNGEE. Trimming took 3 bases from V and 2 from J; bases not matched to a gene: 6. CDR3 size: 15 residues.